The source of this TCR beta chain is a study of T cell responses to AZD1222 COVID-19 vaccine. Study information: Pooling was applied to second doses at about 4 or about 12 weeks. Overall study results and limits: Samples come after the peak T cell response, not at day 14. Only a handful of AZD1222 recipients tested seropositive at baseline. Most donors were white British, females outnumbered males, and clonal diversity was possibly underestimated.

As regards this clone: Its antigen is not known.

Assay used: immunoSEQ multiplex PCR; TCRdb lists only in-frame clones, some missing. The sample comprises some 180,000 clones, just over 85% of which are singletons, and approximately 0.5% rests with the top ten. This sample comprised peripheral blood, obtained on day 0 of AZD1222 vaccination. This TCR was sampled from an adult in good health.

This chain's CDR3 is CASSSGRAGYEQYF. The CDR3 bases are TGTGCCAGCAGTTCCGGCAGGGCGGGCTACGAGCAGTACTTC. The chain is built from TRBV27 and TRBJ2-7, with D possibly called TRBD1 or TRBD2 (5 bases each). Trimming removed 4 bases at V and 3 bases at J, with 13 bases between. The CDR3 covers 14 residues. CDR1 is MNHEY, CDR2 SMNVEV, per germline (reference sequence).